This TCR beta chain was found in a study of cytomegalovirus exposure and HLA in healthy donors. This CDR3 is 13 amino acids long. The germline CDR1 and CDR2 sequences are MGHDK and SYGVNS. V shed 2 bases and J shed 4 bases, with 9 bases lying between them. This clone occurred once. Its antigen is currently unknown. Overall study results and limits: It was found in a later analysis that first-cohort TCR clusters tended to co-occur in the 120 validation repertoires. Roughly 170 TCR beta chains were listed as cytomegalovirus-associated.

Clones were sequenced by immunoSEQ multiplex PCR, and TCRdb holds only the in-frame ones, with some missing. This sample has hundreds of thousands of clones, with around 78% found just once. The source is a woman between 18 and 29 years old in good health and CMV-seronegative. The gene calls are TRBV25-1 and TRBJ2-7, with unresolved D. Input material: PBMCs. CDR3 DNA sequence: TGTGCCAGCAGTGAAGGAAGCAGGTACGAGCAGTACTTC. This gives the protein CASSEGSRYEQYF.